The 31 T cell receptor beta chains below come from one sample, sequenced in a study of blood T cell repertoires in COVID-19. Only in-frame clones appear in the TCRdb table, and some are missing; sequencing was by immunoSEQ multiplex PCR. The sample has roughly 130,000 clones; around 80% are singletons. Sequencing was performed on peripheral blood. These receptors were obtained from a man in his sixties or seventies with acute or convalescent COVID-19.

The chain joins TRBV19 to TRBJ1-5; 9 bases line up with TRBD1. The CDR3 has 16 amino acids. Germline loops: CDR1 LNHDA, CDR2 SQIVND (reference sequence). J gave up 4 bases and V 4 bases, and 8 bases lay outside the gene matches. The CDR3 here is CASSTGQGVFNQPQHF. In nucleotides, the CDR3 is TGTGCCAGTAGTACGGGACAGGGTGTTTTTAATCAGCCCCAGCATTTT.

The chain links TRBV21-1 to TRBJ1-5; the tabulated D call, TRBD1, remains unverified against the DNA. TRBV21-1 is classified as a pseudogene. The CDR3 covers 20 residues. CDR3 residues: CASSKAIGQEIPYSNQPQHF. The DNA for the CDR3 is TGTGCCAGCAGCAAAGCGATAGGACAGGAGATACCTTATAGCAATCAGCCCCAGCATTTT.

The chain joins TRBV5-4 to TRBJ2-2; TRBD1 agrees at 10 bases. CDR1 is SGHNT, CDR2 YYREEE, per germline (reference sequence). V shed 2 bases and J 0 bases; nucleotides not matched to a gene: 1. The CDR3 has 16 amino acids. The CDR3 sequence is CASSFGQGANTGELFF. In DNA form, the CDR3 reads TGTGCCAGCAGCTTCGGACAGGGGGCGAACACCGGGGAGCTGTTTTTT.

This clone is a singleton in its sample. The chain uses TRBV2 and TRBJ2-5; TRBD2 aligns across 11 bases. This CDR3 has 20 amino acids. The V and J ends lost 3 bases and 1 base, in that order; junction bases with no gene match: 16. CDR1 and CDR2 (germline): SNHLY, FYNNEI. CDR3 region: CASSDNRPLLLAGVQETQYF. The CDR3 region has the DNA TGTGCCAGCAGTGACAACAGACCACTCCTACTAGCGGGGGTCCAAGAGACCCAGTACTTC.

The chain links TRBV2 to TRBJ2-2, with 9 bases aligning to TRBD1. Germline CDR1 SNHLY, CDR2 FYNNEI. This CDR3 region has 14 residues. The ends lost 7 bases at V and 7 bases at J; junction bases unmatched: 7. CDR3 amino acids: CASITGTGHGELFF. CDR3 sequence (DNA): TGTGCCAGCATCACCGGGACAGGGCACGGGGAGCTGTTTTTT.

This clone was observed a handful of times. The rearrangement links TRBV4-1 to TRBJ2-5; 15 bases line up with TRBD2. This CDR3 has 17 residues. J gave up 6 bases and V 2 bases, and 7 bases lay outside the gene matches. Germline assignment: CDR1 MGHRA and CDR2 YSYEKL. CDR3 in amino acids: CASSQHGLAGGLKTQYF. The CDR3 region has the DNA TGCGCCAGCAGCCAACACGGACTAGCGGGGGGGTTGAAGACCCAGTACTTC.

V usage is TRBV2 and J usage is TRBJ2-3; 11 nucleotides align to TRBD2. CDR1 and CDR2 (germline): SNHLY, FYNNEI. This CDR3 is 14 amino acids long. V gave up 3 bases and J gave up 7 bases; unmatched junction bases: 3. DNA for the CDR3: TGTGCCAGCAGTGAGGGGACTAGCGGAAATACGCAGTATTTT. It specifies CASSEGTSGNTQYF.

The chain combines TRBV2 with TRBJ1-2, with D tentatively TRBD1 (6 bases). Trimming shortened V by 6 bases and J by 7 bases, and 9 bases separated the two germline ends. Germline V gives CDR1 SNHLY, CDR2 FYNNEI. This CDR3 contains 11 residues. The CDR3 spells CASRGQPGYTF. CDR3 DNA sequence: TGTGCCAGCAGAGGACAGCCTGGCTACACCTTC.

This chain uses TRBV7-6 with TRBJ2-7, with TRBD1 identical over 9 bases. The J segment lost 1 base and the V segment lost 3 bases, leaving 4 bases of the junction unmatched. The germline V gene has CDR1 SGHVS and CDR2 FNYEAQ. This CDR3 has 15 residues. DNA of the CDR3: TGTGCCAGCAGCTTCCGGACAGGGGATTCCTACGAGCAGTACTTC. Amino acid sequence: CASSFRTGDSYEQYF.

The gene calls are TRBV5-1 and TRBJ2-7; TRBD2 agrees at 7 bases. CDR1 is SGHRS and CDR2 is YFSETQ in the germline V gene. V lost 0 bases to trimming and J lost 4 bases; unmatched junction nucleotides: 7. The CDR3 consists of 15 residues. The CDR3 loop is CASSLVGRLSYEQYF. The CDR3 DNA reads as TGCGCCAGCAGCTTGGTCGGGAGGTTGAGTTACGAGCAGTACTTC.

In this sample, this clone turned up once. J is TRBJ1-2 and V is TRBV2; D might be TRBD1 (5 bases). There are 15 residues in the CDR3. Per the germline V gene, CDR1 is SNHLY and CDR2 is FYNNEI. V lost 1 base, J lost 4 bases, and 13 bases lay in between. CDR3 coding DNA: TGTGCCAGCAGTGAAGGACAGTCGCGATCCTATGGCTACACCTTC. Translation: CASSEGQSRSYGYTF.

The gene calls are TRBV5-5 and TRBJ2-5, with 11 bases aligning to TRBD2. V lost 4 bases to trimming and J lost 4 bases; unmatched junction nucleotides: 3. This CDR3 is 14 amino acids long. Germline assignment: CDR1 SGHKS and CDR2 YYEKEE (reference sequence). CDR3 coding DNA: TGTGCCAGCAGCCCGACTAGCGGGGCAGAGACCCAGTACTTC. Its translation is CASSPTSGAETQYF.

The rearrangement joins TRBV7-8 to TRBJ2-7; weak D call: TRBD1 (6 bases). This CDR3 has 14 residues. Trimming left V 5 bases short and J 0 bases short, with 11 bases between. Per the germline V gene, CDR1 is SGHVS and CDR2 is FQNEAQ. CDR3 DNA sequence: TGTGCCAGCAGCCCCGACAGGCACTCCTACGAGCAGTACTTC. Residues: CASSPDRHSYEQYF.

The chain links TRBV9 to TRBJ2-3, with D possibly TRBD2 on 5 matching bases. This CDR3 region has 15 residues. Germline CDR1 reads SGDLS; CDR2 reads YYNGEE. The V gene lost 5 bases and the J gene lost 4 bases, with 17 bases spanning the gap. CDR3 sequence reads: CASSEPGTAADTQYF. The CDR3 DNA reads TGTGCCAGCAGTGAACCGGGAACAGCCGCAGATACGCAGTATTTT.

In DNA form, the CDR3 reads TGTGCCAGCAGCGTAGGAGGCCGGGACAGAAATGAAAAACTGTTTTTT. Translation gives CASSVGGRDRNEKLFF. This sequence joins TRBV9 and TRBJ1-4, with TRBD1 matching over 7 bases. Trimming took 0 bases from V and 5 from J; bases not matched to a gene: 7. The CDR3 is 16 residues long. Germline V gives CDR1 SGDLS, CDR2 YYNGEE.

The gene calls are TRBV29-1 and TRBJ1-3; no clear D. V was clipped by 0 bases and J by 4 bases, with 10 bases between them. The CDR3 runs 14 residues. Per the germline V gene, CDR1 is SQVTM and CDR2 is ANQGSEA. Here the CDR3 reads CSVEDNTRGNTIYF. For the CDR3, the DNA is TGCAGCGTTGAAGATAATACACGAGGAAACACCATATATTTT.

The chain uses TRBV28 and TRBJ2-4, with TRBD1 as a possible D gene (5 bases). Trimming took 5 bases from V and 2 from J, leaving 10 bases between them. Germline V lookup: CDR1 MDHEN, CDR2 SYDVKM. This CDR3 spans 14 amino acids. This CDR3 reads CASSQQVPKNIQYF. For the CDR3, the DNA is TGTGCCAGCAGTCAACAGGTTCCCAAAAACATTCAGTACTTC.

The V call is TRBV7-2, the J call TRBJ2-5; the match to TRBD2 covers 8 bases. Germline CDR1 reads SGHTA; CDR2 reads FQGNSA. This CDR3 spans 16 amino acids. The V and J ends lost 1 base and 0 bases, in that order; junction bases with no gene match: 4. The CDR3 spells CASSLVPSGYQETQYF. For the CDR3, the DNA is TGTGCCAGCAGCTTAGTTCCTAGCGGGTACCAAGAGACCCAGTACTTC.

V is TRBV5-6 and J is TRBJ1-5, with 8 bases identical to TRBD1. Germline CDR1 and CDR2: SGHDT and YYEEEE. The CDR3 is 17 amino acids. J gave up 6 bases and V 4 bases, and 15 bases lay outside the gene matches. CDR3 in amino acids: CASSPQGAVGGRQPQHF. The CDR3 coding sequence is TGTGCCAGCAGCCCCCAGGGGGCGGTTGGGGGACGTCAGCCCCAGCATTTT.

The gene calls are TRBV28 and TRBJ2-7, with 8 bases that match TRBD1. Unmatched junction bases numbered 11, after V lost 6 bases and J lost 4 bases. CDR3 size: 15 residues. Germline assignment: CDR1 MDHEN and CDR2 SYDVKM. In DNA form, the CDR3 reads TGTGCCAGCAGCCGGTCCGGGACAGGACGATACGAGCAGTACTTC. Translating gives CASSRSGTGRYEQYF.

Worth noting for this clone: Germline and junction disagree at one end, which may indicate a read error. The chain links TRBV5-1 to TRBJ2-7; 7 bases are a match to TRBD2. Germline-derived CDR1 and CDR2 are SGHRS and YFSETQ. The CDR3 has 13 amino acids. The CDR3 nucleotides read TGCGCCAGCAGCCGGGGGGTCTCCAACGAGCAGTACTTC. Amino acid sequence: CASSRGVSNEQYF.

This rearrangement joins TRBV7-9 to TRBJ2-7, with a weak D call TRBD1 (6 bases). The CDR3 extends over 14 amino acids. The germline CDR1 and CDR2 sequences are SEHNR and FQNEAQ (reference sequence). Deletions cut 7 bases from V and 0 bases from J, with 13 bases between. In DNA, the CDR3 is TGTGCCAGCACCTCCCGGGACAACTCCTACGAGCAGTACTTC. This gives the protein CASTSRDNSYEQYF.

The V gene is TRBV5-1, the J gene TRBJ2-7, with D possibly being TRBD1 (6 bases). The length of the CDR3 is 13 residues. Trimming took 4 bases from V and 7 from J, leaving 15 bases between them. Germline CDR1 SGHRS, CDR2 YFSETQ. This chain's CDR3 is CASSPVVGAEQYF. CDR3 in DNA: TGCGCCAGCAGCCCGGTCGTGGGGGCGGAGCAGTACTTC.

The chain is built from TRBV6-5 and TRBJ1-1; D is unclear. V lost 5 bases and J lost 1, with 8 bases in between. Germline assignment: CDR1 MNHEY and CDR2 SVGAGI. CDR3 length: 13 amino acids. This CDR3 reads CASSPTPNTEAFF. For the CDR3, the DNA is TGTGCCAGCAGTCCAACACCGAACACTGAAGCTTTCTTT.

This sequence joins TRBV5-6 and TRBJ2-5; the match to TRBD2 covers 9 bases. The germline CDR1 and CDR2 sequences are SGHDT and YYEEEE. V lost 3 bases to trimming and J lost 6 bases; unmatched junction nucleotides: 3. The CDR3 consists of 13 residues. The CDR3 sequence: CASSYSGGKTQYF. In nucleotides, the CDR3 is TGTGCCAGCAGCTATAGCGGGGGAAAGACCCAGTACTTC.

J is TRBJ2-5 and V is TRBV3-1 (or the pseudogene TRBV3-2), with 7 bases aligning to TRBD1. V dropped 6 bases and J dropped 3; count of bases not matched to a gene: 7. The CDR3 loop spans 14 amino acids. From germline, CDR1 is LGHDT and CDR2 YNNKEL (reference sequence). CDR3 protein: CASRTEQGEETQYF. CDR3 DNA: TGTGCCAGCAGAACGGAGCAGGGGGAAGAGACCCAGTACTTC.

The rearrangement uses TRBV5-6 and TRBJ2-7; TRBD1 aligns across 7 bases. The length of the CDR3 is 14 residues. Per germline, CDR1 SGHDT and CDR2 YYEEEE. After removal of 4 bases from V and 7 bases from J, the junction contained 11 bases not matched to a gene. The DNA of the CDR3 is TGTGCCAGCAGCGCCCAACAGGGGATGGGAGAGCAGTACTTC. It is translated as CASSAQQGMGEQYF.

V gene TRBV6-6 combines with J gene TRBJ2-3, with TRBD2 matching 10 bases. V shed 10 bases, J shed 1 base, and the junction held 5 bases outside the gene matches. Looked up from germline, CDR1 is MNHNY and CDR2 is SVGAGI (reference sequence). The CDR3 is 14 amino acids. DNA for the CDR3: TGTGCCACCAGGACTAGCGGAGGCACAGATACGCAGTATTTT. As protein: CATRTSGGTDTQYF.

This clone was recorded a few times. The V call is TRBV4-1, the J call TRBJ2-7; 9 nucleotides agree with TRBD1. Germline CDR1 is MGHRA and CDR2 is YSYEKL. After removal of 4 bases from V and 3 bases from J, the junction contained 16 bases not matched to a gene. The length of the CDR3 is 18 residues. CDR3 in amino acids: CASSPSQWAGQGLYEQYF. The CDR3 nucleotides are TGCGCCAGCAGCCCTTCCCAATGGGCGGGACAGGGACTCTACGAGCAGTACTTC.

This clone was seen only once. This chain uses TRBV27 with TRBJ2-7; 8 bases fit TRBD1. The trim removed 4 bases at V and 2 bases at J, leaving 4 bases unmatched. CDR1 is MNHEY and CDR2 is SMNVEV in the germline V gene (reference sequence). The CDR3 contains 14 residues. The CDR3 nucleotides read TGTGCCAGCAGTTGGGCAGGGGGCACCTACGAGCAGTACTTC. This sequence encodes CASSWAGGTYEQYF.

The J gene is TRBJ1-3, the V gene TRBV5-1, with D tentatively TRBD1 (6 bases). Trimming cost V 4 bases and J 2 bases, with 16 bases left between them. Germline CDR1 is SGHRS and CDR2 is YFSETQ. The CDR3 consists of 16 residues. This CDR3 reads CASSVGQLGAGNTIYF. CDR3 in DNA: TGCGCCAGCAGCGTTGGACAGCTAGGCGCTGGAAACACCATATATTTT.